These 10 T cell receptor beta chains share one sample of origin, sequenced in a study of blood T cell repertoires in COVID-19. Libraries were prepared by immunoSEQ multiplex PCR; TCRdb keeps only in-frame clonotypes and omits some of them. Among 150,000 to 200,000 clones listed, around nine tenths were seen once. The source material was peripheral blood. The receptors derive from a woman aged 70 to 79 with COVID-19, enrolled during active disease.

The V call is TRBV28, the J call TRBJ1-1; the match to TRBD1 covers 7 bases. Looked up from germline, CDR1 is MDHEN and CDR2 is SYDVKM. This CDR3 is built from 13 residues. With V trimmed by 6 bases and J by 7 bases, 8 bases remained unmatched. The CDR3 DNA follows: TGTGCCAGCAGGGAGGGGACAGCTCTTGAAGCTTTCTTT. Its translation: CASREGTALEAFF.

J is TRBJ2-3 and V is TRBV3-1 (or the pseudogene TRBV3-2); perhaps TRBD2 as D (5 bases). CDR1 is LGHDT and CDR2 is YNNKEL in the germline V gene (reference sequence). The CDR3 loop spans 16 amino acids. The germline V and J ends were trimmed by 4 bases and 1 base, with 15 bases remaining between them. For the CDR3, the DNA is TGTGCCAGCAGCCGGGGATCTAGCAGCCGCACAGATACGCAGTATTTT. This codes for CASSRGSSSRTDTQYF.

The V call is TRBV28, the J call TRBJ1-5, with D maybe TRBD1 (5 bases). Germline V CDR1 and CDR2: MDHEN, SYDVKM. This CDR3 has 16 residues. V was cut by 3 bases and J by 7 bases, with 19 bases left in between. In DNA form, the CDR3 reads TGTGCCAGCAGTTTGCCGCGGGGGACCCTCAGGCAGCCCCAGCATTTT. Its translation is CASSLPRGTLRQPQHF.

The rearrangement joins TRBV5-1 to TRBJ2-2, with 8 positions matching TRBD2. Germline-derived CDR1 and CDR2 are SGHRS and YFSETQ. The CDR3 length is 14 residues. The V segment lost 1 base and the J segment 7 bases; nucleotides outside the gene matches: 3. The CDR3 coding sequence is TGCGCCAGCAGCTTGAAAGCGGGAGACGGGGAGCTGTTTTTT. It translates to CASSLKAGDGELFF. Variable domain in full (rest from reference TRBV5-1 and TRBJ2-2): KAGVTQTPRYLIKTRGQQVTLSCSPISGHRSVSWYQQTPGQGLQFLFEYFSETQRNKGNFPGRFSGRQFSNSRSEMNVSTLELGDSALYLCASSLKAGDGELFFGEGSRLTVL.

CDR3 loop: CASTERESSYEQYF. The CDR3 DNA is TGTGCCAGCACCGAGCGGGAGTCATCCTACGAGCAGTACTTC. V and J are TRBV28 and TRBJ2-7; 8 bases line up with TRBD2. V was clipped by 7 bases and J by 1 base; unmatched bases: 6. CDR3 length: 14 amino acids. Germline CDR1 is MDHEN and CDR2 is SYDVKM.

The chain combines TRBV7-9 with TRBJ2-3, with D possibly being TRBD2 (5 bases). CDR1 and CDR2 from the germline V gene are SEHNR and FQNEAQ (reference sequence). CDR3 length: 15 amino acids. V was shortened by 7 bases and J by 0 bases, with 14 bases between the two germline ends. CDR3 bases: TGTGCCAGCAACGAAAAAAGAGGGAGCACAGATACGCAGTATTTT. Translation gives CASNEKRGSTDTQYF. Complete variable domain (other parts from reference TRBV7-9 and TRBJ2-3): DTGVSQNPRHKITKRGQNVTFRCDPISEHNRLYWYRQTLGQGPEFLTYFQNEAQLEKSRLLSDRFSAERPKGSFSTLEIQRTEQGDSAMYLCASNEKRGSTDTQYFGPGTRLTVL.

The J gene is TRBJ1-1, the V gene TRBV19; D remains unclear. CDR3 length equals 14 residues. CDR1 and CDR2 (germline): LNHDA, SQIVND (reference sequence). Trimming left V 6 bases short and J 2 bases short, with 13 bases between. The DNA of the CDR3 is TGTGCCAGTAGGGATGGTCGAGGAAACACTGAAGCTTTCTTT. It is translated as CASRDGRGNTEAFF.

The V and J genes are TRBV18 and TRBJ2-7; 9 positions match TRBD1. J was trimmed by 4 bases and V by 1 base; bases with no gene match: 5. The CDR3 extends over 15 amino acids. Germline V lookup: CDR1 KGHSH, CDR2 LQKENI. DNA of the CDR3: TGTGCCAGCTCACCACAACAGGGGGCGTTTTACGAGCAGTACTTC. Protein product: CASSPQQGAFYEQYF.

The chain links TRBV7-2 to TRBJ2-2; 10 bases match TRBD1. Germline CDR1 is SGHTA and CDR2 is FQGNSA. V dropped 4 bases and J dropped 5; count of bases not matched to a gene: 4. There are 15 residues in the CDR3. CDR3 DNA sequence: TGTGCCAGCAGCTCCGACAGGGGGCTGACCGGGGAGCTGTTTTTT. Translating it yields CASSSDRGLTGELFF. Variable domain in full (rest from reference TRBV7-2 and TRBJ2-2): GAGVSQSPSNKVTEKGKDVELRCDPISGHTALYWYRQSLGQGLEFLIYFQGNSAPDKSGLPSDRFSAERTGGSVSTLTIQRTQQEDSAVYLCASSSDRGLTGELFFGEGSRLTVL.

V and J are TRBV7-8 and TRBJ2-7, with TRBD1 as a possible D gene (7 bases). The V end lost 5 bases, the J end lost 3 bases, and 17 bases lay between the germline ends. The CDR3 sequence is 15 residues long. Germline V gene data show CDR1 as SGHVS and CDR2 as FQNEAQ. The CDR3 DNA reads as TGTGCCAGCAGCCGTACAGGGGACGGGGGCTACGAGCAGTACTTC. As protein: CASSRTGDGGYEQYF.